This T cell receptor gamma chain is drawn from a study of gammadelta T cells in human blood. Broader study findings: Polyclonal expansion of innate γδ T cells after birth appeared microbially driven.

For this clone: Its antigen is not identified. This probably arose from a read error, given a far larger clone one base away. The limits of the CDR3 on the DNA are not certain, so only TCRdb's listed CDR3 is given. Other DNA sequences from this sample encode an identical CDR3 as well.

The CDR3 contains 30 residues when both ends are counted. TCRdb fed the RT-PCR reads into CATT to redo clone calling. This sample carries 150 to 250 gamma-chain clones, roughly 34% of them seen once, and the ten largest clones take 50%. The clonotype was recovered from a newborn. The V gene is TRGV5P; the J gene was not called. TRGV5P is deemed a pseudogene. Sequenced: non-Vgamma9Vdelta2 gamma-delta T cells from cord blood. CDR3 sequence: CATWGIIIRNSLAVEQHLLSQVSIGRIQHF.